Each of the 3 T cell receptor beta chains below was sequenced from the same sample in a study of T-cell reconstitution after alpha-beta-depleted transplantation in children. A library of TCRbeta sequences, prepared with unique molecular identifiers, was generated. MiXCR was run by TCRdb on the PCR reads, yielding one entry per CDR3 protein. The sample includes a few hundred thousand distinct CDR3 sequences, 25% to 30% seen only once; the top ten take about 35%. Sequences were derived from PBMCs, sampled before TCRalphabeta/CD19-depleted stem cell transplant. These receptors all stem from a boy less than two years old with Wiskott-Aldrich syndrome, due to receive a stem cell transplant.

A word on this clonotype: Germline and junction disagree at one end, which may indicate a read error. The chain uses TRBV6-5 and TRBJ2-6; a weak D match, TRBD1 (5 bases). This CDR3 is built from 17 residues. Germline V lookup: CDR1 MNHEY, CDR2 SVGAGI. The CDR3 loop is CPSSLLGLGSGANVLTF. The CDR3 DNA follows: TGTCCCAGCAGTCTACTGGGGCTCGGTTCTGGGGCCAACGTCCTGACTTTC.

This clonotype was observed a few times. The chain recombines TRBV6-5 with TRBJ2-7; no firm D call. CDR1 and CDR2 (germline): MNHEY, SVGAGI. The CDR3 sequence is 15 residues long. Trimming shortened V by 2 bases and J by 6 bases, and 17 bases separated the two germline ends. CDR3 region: CASSYQVVGIVEQYF. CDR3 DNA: TGTGCCAGCAGTTACCAAGTGGTAGGGATTGTCGAGCAGTACTTC.

DNA of the CDR3: TGCGCCAGCAGCCCTCAAAGCGGGAGGGCAGCGGCTGAGCAGTTCTTC. It translates to CASSPQSGRAAAEQFF. The rearrangement uses TRBV5-1 and TRBJ2-1, with 10 bases identical to TRBD2. The length of the CDR3 is 16 residues. Trimming cost V 4 bases and J 9 bases; bases outside gene matches: 13. In germline, CDR1 is SGHRS, CDR2 YFSETQ.